Following are 19 T cell receptor beta chains from one sample sequenced in a study of T cell repertoires in cytomegalovirus infection. TCRdb analysed the reads with MiXCR anew, one entry per CDR3 protein. The sample lists almost 500,000 distinct CDR3 sequences, around 11% occurring once. The sequencing input was PBMCs. These receptors were taken from a human donor in good health (CMV status not recorded). Some clones in this sample may be carry-over from other donors' samples.

This clonotype was observed a few times. The CDR3 reads CASKGTGLLGYTF. The CDR3, as DNA: TGTGCCAGCAAGGGGACAGGCTTACTCGGCTACACCTTC. The V call is TRBV12-3 or TRBV12-4, the J call TRBJ1-2; 8 bases map to TRBD1. V shed 7 bases and J 8 bases; nucleotides not matched to a gene: 9. This CDR3 has 13 amino acids.

This clonotype was observed many times. The V and J genes are TRBV7-2 and TRBJ1-6; D gene ambiguous. Looked up from germline, CDR1 is SGHTA and CDR2 is FQGNSA. CDR3 size: 12 residues. V was cut by 6 bases and J by 14 bases, with 14 bases left in between. The CDR3 DNA is TGTGCCAGCAGTCGCCGTCGGGGAACCCTCCACTTT. This sequence encodes CASSRRRGTLHF.

This clonotype was seen more than once but under ten times. The V and J genes are TRBV5-1 and TRBJ2-5; TRBD1 matches at 7 bases. This CDR3 is 16 amino acids long. V was pared by 3 bases and J by 0 bases, with 8 bases of the junction left unmatched. Germline V gene lookup returns CDR1 SGHRS and CDR2 YFSETQ. The CDR3: CASSSPIQGYQETQYF. DNA of the CDR3: TGCGCCAGCAGCTCGCCAATACAGGGGTACCAAGAGACCCAGTACTTC.

This clonotype was picked up many times. The CDR3 protein is CAISEGNRDGDTQYF. The CDR3 DNA follows: TGTGCCATCAGTGAGGGAAACAGGGATGGAGATACGCAGTATTTT. This chain uses TRBV10-3 with TRBJ2-3, with D possibly being TRBD1 (6 bases). The CDR3 consists of 15 residues. V gave up 2 bases and J gave up 5 bases, with 14 bases separating them. Germline CDR1 reads ENHRY; CDR2 reads SYGVKD.

The J gene is TRBJ1-5, the V gene TRBV3-1, with D hard to call. V shed 3 bases and J shed 7 bases, with 10 bases lying between them. In germline, CDR1 is LGHDT, CDR2 YNNKEL (reference sequence). The CDR3 is 13 amino acids. CDR3: CASSQSLEQPQHF. CDR3 coding DNA: TGTGCCAGCAGCCAGAGCTTAGAACAGCCCCAGCATTTT.

This clonotype was detected many times. The chain has TRBV14 and TRBJ2-1; D not certain. Germline CDR1 reads SGHDN; CDR2 reads FVKESK. The length of the CDR3 is 15 residues. V lost 5 bases and J 0 bases, leaving 11 bases between the germline ends. In DNA, the CDR3 is TGTGCCAGCAGCTCACTGGTTAGCTCCTACAATGAGCAGTTCTTC. Translating gives CASSSLVSSYNEQFF.

This chain uses TRBV18 with TRBJ1-5; 7 positions match TRBD1. V lost 3 bases to trimming and J lost 7 bases; unmatched junction nucleotides: 12. Germline V gene sequence: CDR1 KGHSH, CDR2 LQKENI. This CDR3 contains 16 residues. The DNA for the CDR3 is TGTGCCAGCTCACCTATGGTGGCAGGGGGTTCCCAGCCCCAGCATTTT. It is translated as CASSPMVAGGSQPQHF.

This sequence joins TRBV5-4 and TRBJ2-6; no reliable D call. The CDR3 has 15 residues. The V end was cut by 2 bases, the J end by 4 bases, with 10 bases between. CDR1 is SGHNT and CDR2 is YYREEE in the germline V gene (reference sequence). CDR3 sequence (DNA): TGTGCCAGCAGCTTTTTCCCCCACGGGGCCAACGTCCTGACTTTC. Amino acids: CASSFFPHGANVLTF.

This clonotype has a count of ten or more. This chain links TRBV20-1 with TRBJ1-4; D possibly corresponds to TRBD1 (6 bases). Looked up from germline, CDR1 is DFQATT and CDR2 is SNEGSKA (reference sequence). Trimming cost V 0 bases and J 12 bases, with 11 bases left between them. The CDR3 contains 12 residues. The CDR3 here is CSAREGNRELFF. The CDR3 coding sequence is TGCAGTGCTAGAGAAGGGAACAGGGAACTGTTTTTT.

The J gene is TRBJ1-2, the V gene TRBV10-3; a possible D gene is TRBD1 (6 bases). Trimming took 2 bases from V and 2 from J, leaving 15 bases between them. CDR1 and CDR2 (germline): ENHRY, SYGVKD. This CDR3 is built from 16 residues. The CDR3 region is CAISETPTGNNYGYTF. The CDR3 nucleotides are TGTGCCATCAGTGAGACTCCCACAGGGAACAACTATGGCTACACCTTC.

This clonotype was counted between two and nine times. The chain couples TRBV4-2 to TRBJ1-4; D perhaps matches TRBD1 (5 bases). CDR1 LGHNA and CDR2 YNFKEQ come from the germline V gene. The CDR3 loop spans 15 amino acids. Trimming removed 1 base from V and 11 bases from J, with 17 bases in between. The DNA of the CDR3 is TGTGCCAGCAGCCAAGTAGCCCAGGAGGCAGGGAAACTGTTTTTT. Amino acid sequence: CASSQVAQEAGKLFF.

This clonotype was counted ten times or more. This chain links TRBV29-1 with TRBJ1-1; D gene ambiguous. V was shortened by 6 bases and J by 1 base, with 15 bases between the two germline ends. The CDR3 extends over 14 amino acids. The germline CDR1 and CDR2 sequences are SQVTM and ANQGSEA. For the CDR3, the DNA is TGCAGCGTCGCCCTCGAACTAGCGAACACTGAAGCTTTCTTT. Translating gives CSVALELANTEAFF. The complete variable domain, with remaining parts taken from reference TRBV29-1 and TRBJ1-1, reads SAVISQKPSRDICQRGTSLTIQCQVDSQVTMMFWYRQQPGQSLTLIATANQGSEATYESGFVIDKFPISRPNLTFSTLTVSNMSPEDSSIYLCSVALELANTEAFFGQGTRLTVV.

This clonotype was recorded at least ten times. The chain carries TRBV4-2 and TRBJ2-7; D might be TRBD1 (5 bases). Trimming removed 4 bases from V and 4 bases from J, with 8 bases in between. The CDR3 is made up of 12 amino acids. CDR1 is LGHNA and CDR2 is YNFKEQ in the germline V gene. The CDR3 coding sequence is TGTGCCAGCAGCCGCTCAGGGTACGAGCAGTACTTC. It is translated as CASSRSGYEQYF.

This clonotype was picked up many times. The DNA for the CDR3 is TGTGCCAGCAGCTTGCTAGCGGTGAAGAACGAGCAGTACTTC. It translates to CASSLLAVKNEQYF. The chain couples TRBV7-9 to TRBJ2-7; 7 nucleotides match TRBD2. CDR1 SEHNR and CDR2 FQNEAQ come from the germline V gene (reference sequence). The CDR3 is made up of 14 amino acids. Germline trimming cut 3 bases from V and 5 bases from J; bases unmatched to any gene: 7.

This clonotype came up many times. The gene calls are TRBV6-5 and TRBJ2-5, with 7 bases matching TRBD2. Germline CDR1 MNHEY, CDR2 SVGAGI. CDR3 length equals 14 residues. The junction had 5 bases not matched to a gene; V was cut back by 5 bases and J by 2 bases. The CDR3 spells CASSRAGGQETQYF. The CDR3 DNA reads TGTGCCAGCAGTCGCGCCGGGGGGCAAGAGACCCAGTACTTC.

This clonotype has a count of ten or more. The chain recombines TRBV20-1 with TRBJ1-5; no clear D gene. The germline V gene encodes CDR1 DFQATT and CDR2 SNEGSKA (reference sequence). CDR3 size: 14 residues. The V gene lost 5 bases and the J gene lost 7 bases, with 18 bases spanning the gap. The CDR3 coding sequence is TGCAGTGCTGCCCGGAGCCATGTAAACCAGCCCCAGCATTTT. Protein: CSAARSHVNQPQHF.

This clonotype occurred many times. J is TRBJ2-1 and V is TRBV7-7, with TRBD2 matching over 8 bases. V gave up 6 bases and J gave up 3 bases; unmatched junction bases: 7. Germline assignment: CDR1 SSHAT and CDR2 FNYEAQ (reference sequence). The CDR3 loop spans 15 amino acids. Written as DNA, the CDR3 is TGTGCCAGCAGGCCACTCGGGGGGGACTACAATGAGCAGTTCTTC. This encodes CASRPLGGDYNEQFF.

In its sample, this clonotype was seen many times. The rearrangement links TRBV28 to TRBJ1-1; unclear D gene. The CDR3 runs 13 residues. CDR1 and CDR2 (germline): MDHEN, SYDVKM. V lost 7 bases and J 1 base, leaving 10 bases between the germline ends. The CDR3 DNA is TGTGCCAGCAAGAACCTCGGGAACACTGAAGCTTTCTTT. Its protein is CASKNLGNTEAFF.

This clonotype was picked up many times. The rearrangement uses TRBV6-5 and TRBJ2-3; no reliable D call. Germline V CDR1 and CDR2: MNHEY, SVGAGI. V lost 0 bases and J lost 2, with 12 bases in between. CDR3 length: 16 residues. The CDR3 spells CASSYSWQENTDTQYF. As DNA, the CDR3 is TGTGCCAGCAGTTACTCTTGGCAGGAGAACACAGATACGCAGTATTTT.